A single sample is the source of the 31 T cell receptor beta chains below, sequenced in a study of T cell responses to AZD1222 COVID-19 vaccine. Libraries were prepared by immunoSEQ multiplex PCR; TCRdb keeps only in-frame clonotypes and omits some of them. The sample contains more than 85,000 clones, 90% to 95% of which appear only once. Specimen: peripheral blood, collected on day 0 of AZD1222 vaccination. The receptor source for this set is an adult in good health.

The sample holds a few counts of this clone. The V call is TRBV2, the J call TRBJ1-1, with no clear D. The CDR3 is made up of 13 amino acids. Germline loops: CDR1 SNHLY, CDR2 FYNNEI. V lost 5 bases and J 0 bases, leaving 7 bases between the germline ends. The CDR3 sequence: CASSLLLNTEAFF. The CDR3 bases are TGTGCCAGCAGTCTCCTGTTGAACACTGAAGCTTTCTTT.

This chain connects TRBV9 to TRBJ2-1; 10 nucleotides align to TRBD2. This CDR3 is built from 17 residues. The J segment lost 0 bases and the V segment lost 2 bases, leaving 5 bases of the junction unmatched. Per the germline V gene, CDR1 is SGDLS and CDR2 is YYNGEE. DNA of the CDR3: TGTGCCAGCAGCGTTTCTAGCGGGGGTGACTCCTACAATGAGCAGTTCTTC. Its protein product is CASSVSSGGDSYNEQFF.

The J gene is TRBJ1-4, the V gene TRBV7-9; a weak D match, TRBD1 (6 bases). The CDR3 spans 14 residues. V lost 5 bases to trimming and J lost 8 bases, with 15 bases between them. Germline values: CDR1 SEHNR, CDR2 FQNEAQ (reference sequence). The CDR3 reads CASSLDSQREKLFF. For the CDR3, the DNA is TGTGCCAGCAGCCTGGACAGCCAAAGAGAAAAACTGTTTTTT. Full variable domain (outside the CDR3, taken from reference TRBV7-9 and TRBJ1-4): DTGVSQNPRHKITKRGQNVTFRCDPISEHNRLYWYRQTLGQGPEFLTYFQNEAQLEKSRLLSDRFSAERPKGSFSTLEIQRTEQGDSAMYLCASSLDSQREKLFFGSGTQLSVL.

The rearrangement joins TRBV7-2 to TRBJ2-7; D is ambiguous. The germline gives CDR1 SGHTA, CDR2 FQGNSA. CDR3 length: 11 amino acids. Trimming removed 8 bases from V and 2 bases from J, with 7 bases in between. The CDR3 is CASGETYEQYF. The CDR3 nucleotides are TGTGCCAGCGGGGAAACCTACGAGCAGTACTTC.

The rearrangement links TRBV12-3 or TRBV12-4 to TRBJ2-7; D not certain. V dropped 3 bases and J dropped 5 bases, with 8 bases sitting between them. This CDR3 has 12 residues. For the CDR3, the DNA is TGTGCCAGCAGTTTCCTCCTGCACGAGCAGTACTTC. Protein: CASSFLLHEQYF.

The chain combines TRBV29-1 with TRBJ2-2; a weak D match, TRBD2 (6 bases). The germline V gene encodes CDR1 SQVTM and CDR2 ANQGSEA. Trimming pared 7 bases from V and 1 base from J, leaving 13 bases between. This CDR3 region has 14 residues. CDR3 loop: CSAFGGKNTGELFF. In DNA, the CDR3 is TGCAGCGCCTTTGGGGGGAAGAACACCGGGGAGCTGTTTTTT.

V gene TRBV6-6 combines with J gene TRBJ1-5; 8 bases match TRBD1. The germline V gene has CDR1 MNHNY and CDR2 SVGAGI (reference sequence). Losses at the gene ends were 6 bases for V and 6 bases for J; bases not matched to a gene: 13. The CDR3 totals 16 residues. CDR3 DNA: TGTGCCAGCAGCCGCCCTAGGACAGGGTGGACTCAGCCCCAGCATTTT. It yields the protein CASSRPRTGWTQPQHF.

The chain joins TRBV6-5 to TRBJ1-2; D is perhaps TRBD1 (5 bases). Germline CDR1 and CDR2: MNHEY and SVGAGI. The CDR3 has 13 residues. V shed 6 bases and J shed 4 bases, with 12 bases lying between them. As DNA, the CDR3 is TGTGCCAGCAGGGCGAGGGGAGGCTATGGCTACACCTTC. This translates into CASRARGGYGYTF.

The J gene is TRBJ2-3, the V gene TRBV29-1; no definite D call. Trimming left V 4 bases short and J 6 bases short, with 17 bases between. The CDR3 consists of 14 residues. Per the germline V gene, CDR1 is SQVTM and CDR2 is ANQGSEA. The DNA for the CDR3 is TGCAGCGTTGCAAAGGGCCTCACGTCCGATACGCAGTATTTT. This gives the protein CSVAKGLTSDTQYF.

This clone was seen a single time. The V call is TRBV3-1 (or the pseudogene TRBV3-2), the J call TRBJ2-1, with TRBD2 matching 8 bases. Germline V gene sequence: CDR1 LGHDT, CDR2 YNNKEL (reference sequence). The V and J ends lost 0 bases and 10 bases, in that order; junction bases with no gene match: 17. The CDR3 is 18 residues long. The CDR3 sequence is CASSQENYRGGRFLEQFF. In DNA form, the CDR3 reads TGTGCCAGCAGCCAAGAAAATTATCGGGGGGGCCGTTTCTTGGAGCAGTTCTTC.

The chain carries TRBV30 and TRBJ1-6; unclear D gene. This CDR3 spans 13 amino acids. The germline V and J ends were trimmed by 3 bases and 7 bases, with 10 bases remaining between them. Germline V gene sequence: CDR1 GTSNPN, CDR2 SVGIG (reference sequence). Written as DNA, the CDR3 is TGTGCCTGGAGGCAGGACGGAAATTCACCCCTCCACTTT. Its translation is CAWRQDGNSPLHF.

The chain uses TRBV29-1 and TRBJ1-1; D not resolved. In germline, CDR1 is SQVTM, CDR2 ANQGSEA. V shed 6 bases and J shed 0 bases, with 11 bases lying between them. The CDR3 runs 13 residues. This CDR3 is CSVVERVNTEAFF. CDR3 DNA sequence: TGCAGCGTCGTCGAGAGGGTGAACACTGAAGCTTTCTTT.

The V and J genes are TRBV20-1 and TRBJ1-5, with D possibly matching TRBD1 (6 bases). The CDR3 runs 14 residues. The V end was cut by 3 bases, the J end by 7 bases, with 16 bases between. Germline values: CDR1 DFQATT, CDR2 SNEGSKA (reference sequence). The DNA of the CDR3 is TGCAGTGCTAGTCCCGAGGGGGGCCGACAGCCCCAGCATTTT. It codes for CSASPEGGRQPQHF.

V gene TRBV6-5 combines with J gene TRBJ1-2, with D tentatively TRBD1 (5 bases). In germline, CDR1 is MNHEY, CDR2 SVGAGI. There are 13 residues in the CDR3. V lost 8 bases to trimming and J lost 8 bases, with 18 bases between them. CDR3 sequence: CASGGVTRDGYTF. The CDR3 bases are TGTGCCAGCGGCGGGGTGACTAGGGACGGCTACACCTTC.

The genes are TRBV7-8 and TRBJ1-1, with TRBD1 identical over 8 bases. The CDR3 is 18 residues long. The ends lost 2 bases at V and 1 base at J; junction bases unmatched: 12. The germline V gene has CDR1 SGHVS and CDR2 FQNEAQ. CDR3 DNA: TGTGCCAGCAGCTTAACTTTCGTTGCAGGGGGCTCGAACACTGAAGCTTTCTTT. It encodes CASSLTFVAGGSNTEAFF.

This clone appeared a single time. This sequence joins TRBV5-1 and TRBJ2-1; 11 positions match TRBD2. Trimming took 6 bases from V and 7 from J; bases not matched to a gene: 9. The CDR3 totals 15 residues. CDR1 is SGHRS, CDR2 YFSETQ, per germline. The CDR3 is CASTLGASGRNEQFF. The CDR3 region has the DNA TGCGCCAGCACCCTAGGGGCTAGCGGGAGGAATGAGCAGTTCTTC.

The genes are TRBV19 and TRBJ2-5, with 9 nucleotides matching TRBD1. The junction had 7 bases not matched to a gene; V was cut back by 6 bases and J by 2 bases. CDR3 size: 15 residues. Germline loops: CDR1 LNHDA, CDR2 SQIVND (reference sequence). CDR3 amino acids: CASSTTGGWQETQYF. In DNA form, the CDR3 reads TGTGCCAGTAGCACAACAGGGGGCTGGCAAGAGACCCAGTACTTC. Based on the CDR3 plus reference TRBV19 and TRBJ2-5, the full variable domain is DGGITQSPKYLFRKEGQNVTLSCEQNLNHDAMYWYRQDPGQGLRLIYYSQIVNDFQKGDIAEGYSVSREKKESFPLTVTSAQKNPTAFYLCASSTTGGWQETQYFGPGTRLLVL.

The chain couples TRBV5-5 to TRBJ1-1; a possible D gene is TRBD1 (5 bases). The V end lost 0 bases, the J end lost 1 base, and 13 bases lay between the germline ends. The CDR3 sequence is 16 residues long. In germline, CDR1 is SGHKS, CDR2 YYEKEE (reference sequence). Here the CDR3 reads CASSLGRSTANTEAFF. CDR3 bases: TGTGCCAGCAGCTTGGGACGTTCGACAGCGAACACTGAAGCTTTCTTT.

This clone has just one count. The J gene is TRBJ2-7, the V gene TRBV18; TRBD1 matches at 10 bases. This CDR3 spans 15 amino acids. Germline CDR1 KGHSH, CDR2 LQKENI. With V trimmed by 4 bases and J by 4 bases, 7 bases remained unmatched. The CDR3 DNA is TGTGCCAGCTCACTCTCCGGGACAGGGGAGTACGAGCAGTACTTC. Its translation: CASSLSGTGEYEQYF.

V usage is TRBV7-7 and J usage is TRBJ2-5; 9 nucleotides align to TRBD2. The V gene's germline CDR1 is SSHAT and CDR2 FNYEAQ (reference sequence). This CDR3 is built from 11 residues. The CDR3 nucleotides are TGTGCTAGCGGGGGTTGGGAGACCCAGTACTTC. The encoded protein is CASGGWETQYF.

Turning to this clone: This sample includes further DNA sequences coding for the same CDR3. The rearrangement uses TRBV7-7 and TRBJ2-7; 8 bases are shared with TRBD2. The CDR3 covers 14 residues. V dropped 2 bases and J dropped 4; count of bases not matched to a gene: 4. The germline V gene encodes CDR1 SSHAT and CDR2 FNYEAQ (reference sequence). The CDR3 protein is CASSLRREGYEQYF. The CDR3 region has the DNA TGTGCCAGCAGCTTACGACGGGAGGGTTACGAGCAGTACTTC.

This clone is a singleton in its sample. CDR3 residues: CASSLGIAQGEPQHF. In nucleotides, the CDR3 is TGTGCCAGCAGCTTAGGGATAGCACAGGGAGAGCCCCAGCATTTT. The V gene is TRBV7-9, the J gene TRBJ1-5, with a possible D match to TRBD1 (6 bases). CDR3 length: 15 residues. Germline V gene lookup returns CDR1 SEHNR and CDR2 FQNEAQ (reference sequence). V shed 1 base and J shed 8 bases, with 15 bases lying between them.

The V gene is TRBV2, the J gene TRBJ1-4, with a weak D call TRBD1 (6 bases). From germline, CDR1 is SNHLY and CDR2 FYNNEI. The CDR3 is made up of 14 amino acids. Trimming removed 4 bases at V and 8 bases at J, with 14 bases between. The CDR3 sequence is CASSVQGLEEKLFF. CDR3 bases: TGTGCCAGCAGTGTACAGGGATTGGAGGAAAAACTGTTTTTT.

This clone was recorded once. CDR3 residues: CASSLAVGSYSNQPQHF. The CDR3 coding sequence is TGTGCCAGCAGCTTGGCCGTGGGTTCTTATAGCAATCAGCCCCAGCATTTT. This rearrangement joins TRBV5-8 to TRBJ1-5, with D unresolved. The CDR3 contains 17 residues. Trimming took off 0 bases at V and 0 bases at J, with 13 bases between the two ends. Germline CDR1 and CDR2: SGHTS and YDEGEE.

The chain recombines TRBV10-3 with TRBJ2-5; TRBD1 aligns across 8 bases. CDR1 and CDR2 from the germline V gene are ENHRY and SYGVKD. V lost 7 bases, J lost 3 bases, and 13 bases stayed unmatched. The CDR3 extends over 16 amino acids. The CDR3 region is CAIKRGAGGAEETQYF. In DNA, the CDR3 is TGTGCCATCAAGAGGGGTGCAGGGGGCGCGGAAGAGACCCAGTACTTC.

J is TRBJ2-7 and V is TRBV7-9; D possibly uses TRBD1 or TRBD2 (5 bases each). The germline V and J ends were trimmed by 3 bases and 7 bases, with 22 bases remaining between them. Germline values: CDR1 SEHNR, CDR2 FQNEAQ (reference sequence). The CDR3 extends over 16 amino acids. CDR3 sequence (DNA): TGTGCCAGCAGCTTGGAGTTTTCCGGGACCGGTGGAGAGCAGTACTTC. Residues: CASSLEFSGTGGEQYF.

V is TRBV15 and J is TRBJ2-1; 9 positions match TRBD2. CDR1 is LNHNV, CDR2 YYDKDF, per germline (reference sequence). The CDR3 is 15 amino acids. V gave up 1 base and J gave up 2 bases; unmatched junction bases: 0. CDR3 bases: TGTGCCACCAGCAGAGCTAGCGGGGCCTACAATGAGCAGTTCTTC. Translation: CATSRASGAYNEQFF.

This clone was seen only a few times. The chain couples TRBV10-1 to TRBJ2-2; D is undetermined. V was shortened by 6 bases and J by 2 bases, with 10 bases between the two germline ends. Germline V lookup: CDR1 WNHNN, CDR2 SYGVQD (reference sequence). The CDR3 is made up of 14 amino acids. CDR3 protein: CASRTGSNTGELFF. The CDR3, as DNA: TGCGCCAGCAGGACTGGATCAAACACCGGGGAGCTGTTTTTT.

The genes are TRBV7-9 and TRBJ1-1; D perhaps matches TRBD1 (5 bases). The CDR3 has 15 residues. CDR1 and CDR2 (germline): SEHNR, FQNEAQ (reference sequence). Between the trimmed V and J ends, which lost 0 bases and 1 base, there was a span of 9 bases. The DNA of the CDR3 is TGTGCCAGCAGCTTAGCGATGACAGCGAACACTGAAGCTTTCTTT. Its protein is CASSLAMTANTEAFF.

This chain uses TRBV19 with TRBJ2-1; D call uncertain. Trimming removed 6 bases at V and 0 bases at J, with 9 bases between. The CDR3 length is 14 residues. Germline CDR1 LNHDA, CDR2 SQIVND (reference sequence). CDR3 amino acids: CASRAVSSYNEQFF. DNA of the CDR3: TGTGCCAGTAGGGCGGTAAGCTCCTACAATGAGCAGTTCTTC.

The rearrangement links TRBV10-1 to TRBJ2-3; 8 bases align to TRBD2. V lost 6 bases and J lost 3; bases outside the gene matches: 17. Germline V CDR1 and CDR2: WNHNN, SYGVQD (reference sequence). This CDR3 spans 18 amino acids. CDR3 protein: CASRPGPGKRGPTDTQYF. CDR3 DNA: TGCGCCAGCAGGCCCGGGCCCGGAAAGCGGGGGCCAACAGATACGCAGTATTTT.